The 26 T cell receptor beta chains below were found in one sample sequenced in a study of cytomegalovirus exposure and HLA in healthy donors (dated by TCRdb to the late 2010s). The library came from the immunoSEQ multiplex PCR assay. For the multiplex PCR, a mixture combining 60 forward primers for TCR Vbeta segments and 13 reverse primers for TCR Jbeta segments was used. This is the immuneACCESS table as TCRdb keeps it, with only in-frame sequences that have V and J called. A part of the clones is gone; compared with another copy, unresolved V genes explain less than half, and the rest is unexplained. The table for this sample lists around 85,000 clones; about 80% of them were counted only once. Roughly 32% of the sample belongs to the ten largest clones. Sequenced: PBMCs. The source of these receptors is a man aged 45 to 65 in good health and CMV-seropositive.

The chain links TRBV19 to TRBJ1-1; 8 nucleotides match TRBD1. V gave up 10 bases and J gave up 4 bases; unmatched junction bases: 8. Germline lookup yields CDR1 LNHDA and CDR2 SQIVND (reference sequence). This CDR3 is 13 amino acids long. CDR3 region: CATLDRVGTEAFF. The CDR3 coding sequence is TGTGCCACCCTGGACAGGGTGGGCACTGAAGCTTTCTTT.

V is TRBV11-3 and J is TRBJ2-7; perhaps TRBD1 as D (6 bases). CDR1 is SGHNT and CDR2 is YENEEA in the germline V gene. The CDR3 length is 14 residues. The V end lost 1 base, the J end lost 4 bases, and 11 bases lay between the germline ends. The CDR3 is CASSLGGTTYEQYF. The CDR3 coding sequence is TGTGCCAGCAGCTTAGGGGGGACAACATACGAGCAGTACTTC.

This chain connects TRBV11-1 to TRBJ2-3, with D tentatively TRBD2 (7 bases). CDR1 and CDR2 (germline): SGHAT, FQDESV (reference sequence). Trimming took off 5 bases at V and 15 bases at J, with 24 bases between the two ends. The CDR3 sequence is 14 residues long. CDR3 coding DNA: TGTGCCAGCAGCCCGAAGGGACTACCAGAGGGGGAATATTTT. Translation gives CASSPKGLPEGEYF. Combining the CDR3 with reference TRBV11-1 and TRBJ2-3 gives the whole variable domain EAEVAQSPRYKITEKSQAVAFWCDPISGHATLYWYRQILGQGPELLVQFQDESVVDDSQLPKDRFSAERLKGVDSTLKIQPAELGDSAMYLCASSPKGLPEGEYFGPGTRLTVL.

The V and J genes are TRBV5-4 and TRBJ2-7, with D possibly being TRBD2 (6 bases). Germline V gene sequence: CDR1 SGHNT, CDR2 YYREEE (reference sequence). V was cut by 0 bases and J by 0 bases, with 10 bases left in between. The CDR3 has 15 residues. CDR3 sequence: CASSLGGESSYEQYF. CDR3 in DNA: TGTGCCAGCAGCTTGGGCGGGGAAAGCTCCTACGAGCAGTACTTC.

V usage is TRBV7-2 and J usage is TRBJ2-1, with D maybe TRBD1 (6 bases). This CDR3 contains 13 residues. The V end was cut by 4 bases, the J end by 7 bases, with 11 bases between. Germline CDR1 reads SGHTA; CDR2 reads FQGNSA. The CDR3 region has the DNA TGTGCCAGCAGCTCGGACAGATTTAATGAGCAGTTCTTC. The encoded protein is CASSSDRFNEQFF.

The rearrangement links TRBV5-1 to TRBJ1-2; D not resolved. The germline V and J ends were trimmed by 2 bases and 4 bases, with 12 bases remaining between them. The CDR3 has 14 amino acids. CDR1 and CDR2 from the germline V gene are SGHRS and YFSETQ. CDR3 nucleotides: TGCGCCAGCAGCTTACAGACTAACCGCTATGGCTACACCTTC. Translation gives CASSLQTNRYGYTF.

The chain combines TRBV19 with TRBJ2-7; 10 bases are a match to TRBD2. The CDR3 contains 14 residues. CDR1 is LNHDA, CDR2 SQIVND, per germline (reference sequence). Trimming removed 8 bases from V and 3 bases from J; junction bases left unmatched: 7. The CDR3 region is CASSSGRANYEQYF. The CDR3 nucleotides read TGTGCCAGTTCGAGCGGGAGGGCGAACTACGAGCAGTACTTC.

The chain joins TRBV5-1 to TRBJ2-3; 9 bases map to TRBD2. Germline CDR1 reads SGHRS; CDR2 reads YFSETQ. The CDR3 contains 16 residues. J gave up 2 bases and V 0 bases, and 4 bases lay outside the gene matches. The CDR3 here is CASSLALAGSTDTQYF. For the CDR3, the DNA is TGCGCCAGCAGCTTGGCCCTAGCGGGATCCACAGATACGCAGTATTTT.

This chain links TRBV18 with TRBJ2-1; 10 bases fit TRBD2. CDR1 is KGHSH and CDR2 is LQKENI in the germline V gene. This CDR3 region has 17 residues. Trimming took 3 bases from V and 2 from J; bases not matched to a gene: 7. This CDR3 reads CASSPGSLAGAYNEQFF. The CDR3 DNA reads TGTGCCAGCTCACCCGGATCCCTAGCGGGAGCCTACAATGAGCAGTTCTTC.

The gene calls are TRBV21-1 and TRBJ1-1; the D call TRBD1 from the table was never checked on the DNA. TRBV21-1 is noted as a pseudogene. This CDR3 contains 13 residues. CDR3 in DNA: TGTGCCAGCAGCCCCCGCAGGGGAACTGAAGCTTTCTTT. This translates into CASSPRRGTEAFF.

The rearrangement uses TRBV19 and TRBJ2-1; 8 bases are shared with TRBD1. The trim removed 8 bases at V and 0 bases at J, leaving 12 bases unmatched. Germline V lookup: CDR1 LNHDA, CDR2 SQIVND (reference sequence). The CDR3 runs 17 residues. CDR3 coding DNA: TGTGCCAGTCGACAGGGGACCCACCTAAGCTCCTACAATGAGCAGTTCTTC. This gives the protein CASRQGTHLSSYNEQFF.

The V and J genes are TRBV10-3 and TRBJ2-7, with D uncertain. This CDR3 region has 14 residues. V was trimmed by 2 bases and J by 2 bases, leaving 10 bases between them. Germline loops: CDR1 ENHRY, CDR2 SYGVKD. Written as DNA, the CDR3 is TGTGCCATCAGTGAGGGTCGAGAGACCTACGAGCAGTACTTC. It specifies CAISEGRETYEQYF.

The chain is built from TRBV30 and TRBJ2-3, with D perhaps matching TRBD1 (6 bases). The CDR3 contains 15 residues. Looked up from germline, CDR1 is GTSNPN and CDR2 is SVGIG (reference sequence). The V gene lost 0 bases and the J gene lost 2 bases, with 12 bases spanning the gap. The CDR3 here is CAWSVRGIDTDTQYF. The CDR3 DNA is TGTGCCTGGAGTGTAAGGGGGATCGACACAGATACGCAGTATTTT.

The V call is TRBV27, the J call TRBJ1-2; 10 bases match TRBD1. The junction had 4 bases not matched to a gene; V was cut back by 7 bases and J by 2 bases. CDR1 and CDR2 (germline): MNHEY, SMNVEV (reference sequence). This CDR3 spans 14 amino acids. CDR3 nucleotides: TGTGCCAGCACCCTGGGACAGGGGAACTATGGCTACACCTTC. This translates into CASTLGQGNYGYTF.

This clone was counted a single time. The rearrangement links TRBV7-2 to TRBJ2-7; 8 positions match TRBD2. Germline V lookup: CDR1 SGHTA, CDR2 FQGNSA. Unmatched junction bases numbered 8, after V lost 4 bases and J lost 0 bases. This CDR3 has 16 residues. Here the CDR3 reads CASSSPPGRGSYEQYF. The DNA for the CDR3 is TGTGCCAGCAGCTCCCCCCCCGGGAGGGGCTCCTACGAGCAGTACTTC.

This clone has just a few counts. The chain employs TRBV29-1 and TRBJ1-5; D might be TRBD1 (6 bases). Trimming left V 4 bases short and J 9 bases short, with 16 bases between. This CDR3 contains 13 residues. CDR1 SQVTM and CDR2 ANQGSEA come from the germline V gene. The CDR3 nucleotides are TGCAGCGTTGGAGGGGGGGTTTGGGGGCCCCAGCATTTT. Amino acid sequence: CSVGGGVWGPQHF.

This chain connects TRBV6-8 to TRBJ1-2; TRBD1 matches 10 bases. Losses at the gene ends were 2 bases for V and 7 bases for J; bases not matched to a gene: 7. The length of the CDR3 is 15 residues. Per the germline V gene, CDR1 is MNHGY and CDR2 is SAAAGT. The CDR3 DNA is TGTGCCAGCAGTTACCCAAACCGGACAGGGGGTGGCTACACCTTC. It encodes CASSYPNRTGGGYTF.

This clone occurred a few times. The chain couples TRBV15 to TRBJ2-5; the match to TRBD1 covers 10 bases. With V trimmed by 3 bases and J by 5 bases, 3 bases remained unmatched. Germline V CDR1 and CDR2: LNHNV, YYDKDF (reference sequence). The CDR3 extends over 14 amino acids. CDR3 region: CATSSVDRGETQYF. Here the CDR3 DNA reads TGTGCCACCAGCAGCGTGGACAGGGGGGAGACCCAGTACTTC.

The chain carries TRBV2 and TRBJ2-2; 7 nucleotides match TRBD1. V lost 3 bases and J lost 4; bases outside the gene matches: 8. The CDR3 loop spans 16 amino acids. CDR1 SNHLY and CDR2 FYNNEI come from the germline V gene. The CDR3 loop is CASSEGQSLVTGELFF. CDR3 nucleotide sequence: TGTGCCAGCAGTGAGGGACAGAGCCTGGTCACCGGGGAGCTGTTTTTT. Complete variable domain (other parts from reference TRBV2 and TRBJ2-2): EPEVTQTPSHQVTQMGQEVILRCVPISNHLYFYWYRQILGQKVEFLVSFYNNEISEKSEIFDDQFSVERPDGSNFTLKIRSTKLEDSAMYFCASSEGQSLVTGELFFGEGSRLTVL.

V gene TRBV11-2 combines with J gene TRBJ2-5; D unresolved. This CDR3 contains 16 residues. Trimming left V 5 bases short and J 3 bases short, with 19 bases between. Germline V lookup: CDR1 SGHAT, CDR2 FQNNGV. The CDR3 coding sequence is TGTGCCAGCAGCCCCGGTTTTACAGCCTCAAAAGAGACCCAGTACTTC. Amino acids: CASSPGFTASKETQYF.

In its sample, this clone was seen a few times. V is TRBV7-2 and J is TRBJ2-1, with D possibly being TRBD2 (5 bases). The CDR3 length is 13 residues. V lost 7 bases and J lost 8, with 15 bases in between. Germline CDR1 is SGHTA and CDR2 is FQGNSA. The CDR3 sequence: CASTRGILDEQFF. In nucleotides, the CDR3 is TGTGCCAGCACCCGAGGGATTTTAGATGAGCAGTTCTTC.

The gene calls are TRBV4-1 and TRBJ2-3; D is perhaps TRBD2 (6 bases). Germline V gene data show CDR1 as MGHRA and CDR2 as YSYEKL. There are 14 residues in the CDR3. V was shortened by 4 bases and J by 3 bases, with 11 bases between the two germline ends. CDR3: CASSPNGGTDTQYF. CDR3 sequence (DNA): TGCGCCAGCAGCCCGAACGGGGGTACAGATACGCAGTATTTT.

In its sample, this clone was seen once. A read error may produce the germline difference seen at one junction end. The same CDR3 arises from other DNA sequences in this sample as well. J is TRBJ2-3 and V is TRBV25-1; possibly TRBD1 for D (5 bases). CDR3 size: 15 residues. Germline V gene data show CDR1 as MGHDK and CDR2 as SYGVNS. CDR3 region: CASSLQGSYTDTQYF. The CDR3, as DNA: TGCGCCAGCAGTCTCCAGGGAAGTTACACAGATACGCAGTATTTT.

J is TRBJ1-2 and V is TRBV6-1; D uncertain. The V gene lost 2 bases and the J gene lost 7 bases, with 14 bases spanning the gap. CDR1 is MNHNS and CDR2 is SASEGT in the germline V gene. The CDR3 runs 14 residues. The CDR3 DNA follows: TGTGCCAGCAGTGAATCGGGGTATTCCGGTGGCTACACCTTC. Amino acid sequence: CASSESGYSGGYTF.

The chain employs TRBV5-8 and TRBJ2-1; maybe TRBD1 (6 bases). Looked up from germline, CDR1 is SGHTS and CDR2 is YDEGEE. The V gene lost 3 bases and the J gene lost 2 bases, with 9 bases spanning the gap. This CDR3 contains 14 residues. The CDR3 bases are TGTGCCAGCAGCTCTCGACAGGCCTACAATGAGCAGTTCTTC. Translating gives CASSSRQAYNEQFF.

This chain joins TRBV5-4 and TRBJ2-1; 7 nucleotides match TRBD2. With 3 bases clipped from V and 8 bases from J, the junction kept 5 bases outside the gene matches. Germline V gene lookup returns CDR1 SGHNT and CDR2 YYREEE (reference sequence). The length of the CDR3 is 13 residues. DNA for the CDR3: TGTGCCAGCAGCTGGACTAGTGGCTATGAGCAGTTCTTC. It is translated as CASSWTSGYEQFF. The variable domain in full, completed from reference TRBV5-4 and TRBJ2-1, reads ETGVTQSPTHLIKTRGQQVTLRCSSQSGHNTVSWYQQALGQGPQFIFQYYREEENGRGNFPPRFSGLQFPNYSSELNVNALELDDSALYLCASSWTSGYEQFFGPGTRLTVL.